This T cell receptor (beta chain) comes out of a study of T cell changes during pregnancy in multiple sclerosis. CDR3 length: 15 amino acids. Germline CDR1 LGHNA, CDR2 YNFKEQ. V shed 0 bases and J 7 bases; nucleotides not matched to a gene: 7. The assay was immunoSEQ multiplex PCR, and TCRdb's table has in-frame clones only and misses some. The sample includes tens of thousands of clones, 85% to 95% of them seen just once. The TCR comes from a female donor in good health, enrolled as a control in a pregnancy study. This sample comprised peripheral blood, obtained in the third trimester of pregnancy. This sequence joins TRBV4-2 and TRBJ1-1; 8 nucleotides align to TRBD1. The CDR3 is CASSQEARGLGEAFF. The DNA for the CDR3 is TGTGCCAGCAGCCAAGAGGCCAGGGGGCTTGGTGAAGCTTTCTTT.